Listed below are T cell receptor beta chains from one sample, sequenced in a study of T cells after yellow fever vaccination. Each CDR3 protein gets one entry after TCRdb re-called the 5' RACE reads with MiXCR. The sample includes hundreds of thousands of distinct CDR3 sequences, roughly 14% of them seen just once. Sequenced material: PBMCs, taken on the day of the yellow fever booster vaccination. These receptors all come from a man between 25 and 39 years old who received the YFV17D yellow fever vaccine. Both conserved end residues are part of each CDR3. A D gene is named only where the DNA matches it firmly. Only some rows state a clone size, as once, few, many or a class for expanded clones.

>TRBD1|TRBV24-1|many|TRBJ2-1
TGTGCCACCACCTCGGGACAGGCGAGCTCCTACAATGAGCAGTTCTTC
CATTSGQASSYNEQFF
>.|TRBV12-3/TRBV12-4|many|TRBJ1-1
TGTGCCAGCAGTTTAGGGGGGGCCTTGAACACTGAAGCTTTCTTT
CASSLGGALNTEAFF
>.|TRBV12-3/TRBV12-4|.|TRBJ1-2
TGTGCCAGCAGTTGGACAGTTAACTATGGCTACACCTTC
CASSWTVNYGYTF
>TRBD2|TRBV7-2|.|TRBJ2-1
TGTGCCAGCGGGCTAGCGGGAGTATACAATGAGCAGTTCTTC
CASGLAGVYNEQFF
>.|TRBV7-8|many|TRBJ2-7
TGTGCCAGCAGCTTAGTTGACAATCCCTTTACCTACGAGCAGTACTTC
CASSLVDNPFTYEQYF
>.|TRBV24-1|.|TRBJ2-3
TGTGCCACCAGTGATGTTGGGAGTACCTCAGATACGCAGTATTTT
CATSDVGSTSDTQYF
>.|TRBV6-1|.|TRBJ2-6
TGTGCCAACAGCCCCCACAAGAGCTCTGGGGCCAACGTCCTGACTTTC
CANSPHKSSGANVLTF
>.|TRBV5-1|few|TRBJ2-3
TGCGCCGCTCGACTGGGAGATACGCAGTATTTT
CAARLGDTQYF
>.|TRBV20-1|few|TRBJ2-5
TGCAGTGCTAGAACAGGCGCGCAAGAGACCCAGTACTTC
CSARTGAQETQYF
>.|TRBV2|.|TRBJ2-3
TGTGCCAGCTTGGCCGGTGGGCTAGCGACAGATACGCAGTATTTT
CASLAGGLATDTQYF
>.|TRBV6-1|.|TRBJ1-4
TGTGCCAGCAGCTCTCTGGGGGCAGATGAAAAACTGTTTTTT
CASSSLGADEKLFF
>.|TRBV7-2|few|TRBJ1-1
TGTGCCAGCAGCTTAGAGCACGGGGGGGCCACTGAAGCTTTCTTT
CASSLEHGGATEAFF
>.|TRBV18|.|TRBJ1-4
TGTGCCAGCTCACCATCCAGTATCAGGGTCCCTAATGAAAAACTGTTTTTT
CASSPSSIRVPNEKLFF
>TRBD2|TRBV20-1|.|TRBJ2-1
TGCAGTGCTAGAGCCATCAGCGGGAGGACCTACAATGAGCAGTTCTTC
CSARAISGRTYNEQFF
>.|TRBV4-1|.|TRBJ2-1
TGCGCCAGCAGCCAGGACAGTGAGCAGTTCTTC
CASSQDSEQFF
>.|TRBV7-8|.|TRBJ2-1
TGTGCCAGCAGCCCTCCTGGTCCTAGCTCCTACAATGAGCAGTTCTTC
CASSPPGPSSYNEQFF
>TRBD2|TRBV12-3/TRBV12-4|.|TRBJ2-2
TGTGCCAGCACCTGGTCGGGCAGCGGGAGAACCGGGGAGCTGTTTTTT
CASTWSGSGRTGELFF
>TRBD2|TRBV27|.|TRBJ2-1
TGTGCCAGCAGTTTAATCCCCCTAGCGGGAGAGCAGTACAATGAGCAGTTCTTC
CASSLIPLAGEQYNEQFF
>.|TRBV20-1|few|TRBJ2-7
TGCAGTGCTAATAGCGACCAATACGAGCAGTACTTC
CSANSDQYEQYF
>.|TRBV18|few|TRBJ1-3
TGTGCCAGCTCACCTTACCCAGGGACTGGAAACACCATATATTTT
CASSPYPGTGNTIYF
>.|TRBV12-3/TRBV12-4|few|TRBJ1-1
TGTGCCAGCACCGAACAGGCGGGATACACTGAAGCTTTCTTT
CASTEQAGYTEAFF
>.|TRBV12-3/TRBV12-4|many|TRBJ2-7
TGTGCCAGCAGCTCGGACGGATACGAGCAGTACTTC
CASSSDGYEQYF
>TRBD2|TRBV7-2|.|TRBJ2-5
TGTGCCAGCAGCTCGATAGCGGGAGGGGGTATAGAGACCCAGTACTTC
CASSSIAGGGIETQYF
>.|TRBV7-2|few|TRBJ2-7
TGTGCCAGCAGCTCCCTCTCCGACCAAAACCGCCGGGAGCAGTACTTC
CASSSLSDQNRREQYF
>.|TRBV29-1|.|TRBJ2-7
TGCAGCGCATCGGGGGCAGGGGGTCCCGAGCAGTACTTC
CSASGAGGPEQYF
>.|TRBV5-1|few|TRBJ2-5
TGCGCCAGCAGCACGGGACACGTCAGCCAAGAGACCCAGTACTTC
CASSTGHVSQETQYF
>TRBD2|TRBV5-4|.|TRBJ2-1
TGTGCCAGCAGCAGGGGACTAGCGGAGTTAAATGAGCAGTTCTTC
CASSRGLAELNEQFF
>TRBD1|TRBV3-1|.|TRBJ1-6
TGTGCCAGCAGCCATTCCGGGACAGCGAATTCACCCCTCCACTTT
CASSHSGTANSPLHF
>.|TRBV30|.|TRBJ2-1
TGTGCCTGGACCCTCGGTACCCGCACGGACGGCTCGGAGGAGCAGTTCTTC
CAWTLGTRTDGSEEQFF
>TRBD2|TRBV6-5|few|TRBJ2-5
TGTGCCAGCAGTACTCCCCGACTAGCGGGGATCTCCGGGGAGACCCAGTACTTC
CASSTPRLAGISGETQYF
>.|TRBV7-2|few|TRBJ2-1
TGTGCCAGCAGCTGGGGGCACAATGAGCAGTTCTTC
CASSWGHNEQFF
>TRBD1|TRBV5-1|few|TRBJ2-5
TGCGCCAGCAGCTTCGCAGGGGGACCCAAAGAGACCCAGTACTTC
CASSFAGGPKETQYF
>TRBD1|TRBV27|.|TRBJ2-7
TGTGCCAGCAGTGCGATCTCACCCGGGACAGTAGACTACGAGCAGTACTTC
CASSAISPGTVDYEQYF
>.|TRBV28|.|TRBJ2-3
TGTGCCAGCAGCCGGGGCGGCAAGCCGAGCACAGATACGCAGTATTTT
CASSRGGKPSTDTQYF
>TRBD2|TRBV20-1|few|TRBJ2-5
TGCAGTGCGCTGACTAGCGAACAGGCGGGGACCCAGTACTTC
CSALTSEQAGTQYF